Each of the 6 T cell receptor beta chains below was sequenced from the same sample in a study of regulatory T cells in long-lasting Graves disease. Sequencing libraries for TCR beta were prepared with iRepertoire HTBI primers and Arm-PCR of CDR3 regions. One entry per CDR3 protein, called by TCRdb with MiXCR from the multiplex PCR reads. This sample has 500,000 or so distinct CDR3 sequences, with about 15% found just once. Specified time point: newly diagnosed GD, antithyroid drugs for less than 3 months. PBMC-extracted RNA yielded the TCR library. The same specimen was also included in a second study, on T cells in Graves' hyperthyroidism and ophthalmopathy.

Sequenced here: peripheral blood mononuclear cells (PBMCs), sampled at new diagnosis, from a patient treated with antithyroid drugs. The receptors originated from a woman aged 40 to 65 with Graves disease.

Many counts were recorded for this clonotype. V usage is TRBV10-3 and J usage is TRBJ2-1; no definite D call. Per germline, CDR1 ENHRY and CDR2 SYGVKD. CDR3 length: 14 amino acids. V was cut by 5 bases and J by 0 bases, with 8 bases left in between. CDR3 bases: TGTGCCATCAGTTATCCGAGCTCCTACAATGAGCAGTTCTTC. Amino acids: CAISYPSSYNEQFF.

This clonotype was recorded a few times. As DNA, the CDR3 is TGTGCCAGCAGCCCGAACCCGCGGGGGGAAGAGACCCAGTACTTC. Protein: CASSPNPRGEETQYF. This chain uses TRBV11-2 with TRBJ2-5; 8 bases map to TRBD2. J gave up 3 bases and V 5 bases, and 8 bases lay outside the gene matches. Germline values: CDR1 SGHAT, CDR2 FQNNGV. The CDR3 runs 15 residues. The full variable domain, completed using reference TRBV11-2 and TRBJ2-5, is EAGVAQSPRYKIIEKRQSVAFWCNPISGHATLYWYQQILGQGPKLLIQFQNNGVVDDSQLPKDRFSAERLKGVDSTLKIQPAKLEDSAVYLCASSPNPRGEETQYFGPGTRLLVL.

This clonotype was counted a few times. The chain carries TRBV12-3 or TRBV12-4 and TRBJ2-2; perhaps TRBD2 as D (7 bases). The CDR3 is 15 amino acids. V lost 2 bases to trimming and J lost 5 bases, with 12 bases between them. The CDR3 nucleotides are TGTGCCAGCAGTTTAAAACAGGGAGGGACCGGGGAGCTGTTTTTT. This encodes CASSLKQGGTGELFF.

This chain links TRBV4-1 with TRBJ2-7; D may be TRBD1 (5 bases). Germline V gene lookup returns CDR1 MGHRA and CDR2 YSYEKL. The CDR3 totals 15 residues. V was cut by 0 bases and J by 2 bases, with 11 bases left in between. The CDR3 reads CASSQESQVPYEQYF. The CDR3 DNA reads as TGCGCCAGCAGCCAAGAATCACAGGTACCCTACGAGCAGTACTTC.

This clonotype was seen just once. This sequence joins TRBV6-4 and TRBJ2-7; TRBD1 aligns across 8 bases. Germline V gene sequence: CDR1 MRHNA, CDR2 SNTAGT. The CDR3 consists of 14 residues. After removal of 6 bases from V and 2 bases from J, the junction contained 6 bases not matched to a gene. The CDR3 loop is CASRTGGPTYEQYF. CDR3 in DNA: TGTGCCAGCAGAACAGGGGGACCCACCTACGAGCAGTACTTC.

In nucleotides, the CDR3 is TGTGCCAGCAGCGTAGGGGCAGGGCATTATGACGAGCAGTACTTC. It specifies CASSVGAGHYDEQYF. The V gene is TRBV9, the J gene TRBJ2-7; possible D gene TRBD1, 5 bases. With 0 bases removed from V and 5 bases from J, the gap between germline ends came to 15 bases. The CDR3 has 15 residues. Germline V CDR1 and CDR2: SGDLS, YYNGEE.